This T cell receptor beta chain came from a study of human T cells and chemical hapten exposure (dated by TCRdb to 2020 to 2023). Regarding the study in general: For sensitization, 2% DPC in acetone was applied to an approximately 2 cm by approximately 2 cm area of upper inner arm skin. Blood samples were taken from patients before sensitization (week 0) and at 2, 6 and about 24 weeks after DPC sensitization. Patch testing on the upper back used Finn chambers containing 0.01% DPC, with scoring done after 6 days according to International Contact Dermatitis Research Group standards. Throughout the study period of around 24 weeks, patients also received therapeutic DPC doses to the scalp every week. For TCR sequencing, blood came from 25 to 35 alopecia patients at anywhere from one to four time points (pre-sensitization, 2, 6 and 24 weeks). Libraries were pooled for sequencing, and variation in per-sample TCR yields was attributed mainly to small differences in library volumes within the pool. Alopecia areata with under or over 50% scalp involvement, alopecia totalis and alopecia universalis were represented in the patient cohort, which was mostly female. The study tracked peripheral blood TCR repertoire changes in vivo during primary and secondary sensitization to the hapten diphenylcyclopropenone (DPC) in alopecia patients.

The CDR3, cysteine through phenylalanine, is 19 amino acids long. Of the read, only the CDR3 DNA is kept; its 57 bases are in frame from base 1. CDR1 and CDR2 are read off the germline V gene (reference sequence) as LGHDT and YNNKEL. The germline V end is reduced by 0 bases and the J end by 1 base; junction bases left unmatched: 11. Remarks on this clonotype: What antigen it recognizes has not been identified. No per-base quality is available; no much larger clone lies one base away.

Results and caveats for the whole study, not just this receptor: After repeated subsampling, the strength of the expansion versus patch-test correlation and the threshold at which it became significant changed. Alopecia, a presumed autoimmune disease, was present in all patients, so the immune response of the patients might differ from that of healthy individuals. The number of TCRs above 1 in 1000 frequency did not change with DPC sensitization; there was no evidence of global repertoire structure alterations. The number of PT1 expanded TCRs positively correlated with patch test score, significant at thresholds 8, 16 and 32 but not 4. Significantly more large CDR3 similarity clusters were formed by expanded TCRs than by pre-sensitization or healthy control sets, consistent with antigen-driven responses.

In the paper's terms, the time point label means: pre-sensitization, week 0. The treatment or condition tag for this specimen amounts to: therapeutic diphenylcyclopropenone sensitization with weekly scalp DPC. At every patch-test visit, the blood draw took place before the patch test was put on. Patients were eligible if aged 18 to 70, diagnosed with alopecia and judged suitable for DPC therapy, and pregnant patients were excluded. Total RNA was extracted from unfractionated whole blood that had been collected in Tempus Blood RNA tubes. Library preparation used RACE. The sample was run on a NextSeq 500. During library preparation, unique molecular identifiers were attached to individual cDNA molecules so that TCRs could be counted quantitatively and reproducibly. Both TCR alpha and TCR beta chains were sequenced from each blood RNA sample. On the study's bioinformatics: The median number of TCRs per sample was approximately 98,000, ranging from about 20,000 to 750,000. V, J and CDR3 annotation of the TCR reads was performed with the Decombinator software suite. For the PS versus PT1 abundance plots, all samples were subsampled to the same number of TCRs (28,000). TCRs were defined as expanded if absent before sensitization and observed at least eight times at the 2-week time point. TCRdb reworked the public reads: Q25 trimming with fastp, MiXCR clone assembly, productive beta chains retained. Every entry covers one CDR3 protein and lists the most common genes and DNA from its rows. The authors' filters were not applied to this entry. This sample gives around 120,000 distinct CDR3 sequences in total; roughly 12% of them show up just once. The ten largest make up around 2.8% of the sample.

The source material was whole blood, sampled in connection with sensitization to the hapten diphenylcyclopropenone (DPC). The chain is made from TRBV3-1 and TRBJ2-5, with 10 bases aligning to TRBD2. This clonotype originated in a woman aged 18-35 years with alopecia areata. Some clones in this sample may be carry-over from other donors' samples. The CDR3 corresponds to CASSQDLSTSGDTQETQYF. In nucleotide form, the sequence is TGTGCCAGCAGCCAAGATCTGTCCACTAGCGGGGACACCCAAGAGACCCAGTACTTC.